This T cell receptor beta chain was identified during a study of shared clonotypes between healthy human individuals. The study's findings and limits: Generation probabilities of non-shared clonotypes were lower (relative to those shared by all four donors).

The CDR3 has 12 residues. The V gene's germline CDR1 is MDHEN and CDR2 SYDVKM. V was pared by 6 bases and J by 8 bases, with 7 bases of the junction left unmatched. Authors' processing steps: Filtering was not the same, since immunoSEQ gave junction-only sequences without quality scores. The protocol was immunoSEQ multiplex PCR, while the TCRdb copy is restricted to in-frame clones and leaves out a portion. V, J and clone size are taken as reported in that table, and D and trimming were inferred from the DNA itself. Among around 2,000,000 clones listed, 93% were seen once. CD45RO-negative, CCR7-positively selected cells formed the naive CD8 fraction, excluding terminally differentiated effector memory CD45RA+ cells. Donors comprised only Caucasian adults living in Nashville, Tennessee. Concerning this clone: Its cognate antigen is unknown.

The chain combines TRBV28 with TRBJ2-7, with TRBD1 matching 7 bases. Material for sequencing was naive CD8+ T cells from PBMCs. The TCR was taken from a man younger than 30 in good health. Some clones in this sample may be carry-over from other donors' samples. The CDR3 reads CASRGTDDKQYF. The CDR3 nucleotides read TGTGCCAGCAGAGGGACAGATGACAAGCAGTACTTC.